Listed below are T cell receptor beta chains from one sample, sequenced in a study of shared clonotypes between healthy human individuals. This table comes from immunoSEQ multiplex PCR, and its TCRdb copy is limited to in-frame clones, with some not included. The sample includes some 2.1 million clones, roughly 94% of them seen just once. Sequenced material: naive CD4+ T cells sorted from blood. These receptors all come from a man in his late teens or twenties in good health. The CDR3 runs from the conserved cysteine through the conserved F or W. The order of the fields is V gene, D gene, clone size, J gene, CDR3 DNA, CDR3 protein. The D gene is left open where the match is weak. Clone size appears in some rows only: once, few, many, or a class for an expanded clone.

V: TRBV4-1; D: .; size: .; J: TRBJ1-1; DNA: TGCGCCAGCAGCCAAAACCCCTCCACCGGGTGGGACACTGAAGCTTTCTTT; CDR3: CASSQNPSTGWDTEAFF
V: TRBV18; D: TRBD2; size: .; J: TRBJ2-1; DNA: TGTGCCAGCTCCCTTAATAGCGGGGGCTACAATGAGCAGTTCTTC; CDR3: CASSLNSGGYNEQFF
V: TRBV28; D: .; size: .; J: TRBJ2-7; DNA: TGTGCCAGCAGTTTTGAGTACCGGGACACCGGATTCGAGCAGTACTTC; CDR3: CASSFEYRDTGFEQYF
V: TRBV29-1; D: .; size: .; J: TRBJ1-4; DNA: TGCAGCGTTAAACCGGGAACAATAAATGAAAAACTGTTTTTT; CDR3: CSVKPGTINEKLFF
V: TRBV25-1; D: .; size: .; J: TRBJ1-1; DNA: TGTGCCAGCAGGGATCTGGGGGCAGGTCGTTTCTTGAACACTGAAGCTTTCTTT; CDR3: CASRDLGAGRFLNTEAFF
V: TRBV30; D: TRBD1; size: .; J: TRBJ2-2; DNA: TGTGCCTGCCGACGAGGGGGCCTTAACACCGGGGAGCTGTTTTTT; CDR3: CACRRGGLNTGELFF
V: TRBV6-5; D: .; size: .; J: TRBJ2-5; DNA: TGTGCCAGCAGTTACGGGTCAGGGCTGGAGACCCAGTACTTC; CDR3: CASSYGSGLETQYF
V: TRBV5-1; D: TRBD1; size: .; J: TRBJ2-3; DNA: TGCGCCAGCAGCTTGTACTTGGGACAGGGGATCCCCACAGATACGCAGTATTTT; CDR3: CASSLYLGQGIPTDTQYF
V: TRBV14; D: TRBD2; size: .; J: TRBJ2-1; DNA: TGTGCCAGCAGCCCGATAGCGGGGGGCATTTACAATGAGCAGTTCTTC; CDR3: CASSPIAGGIYNEQFF
V: TRBV30; D: TRBD2; size: .; J: TRBJ2-7; DNA: TGTGCCTGGAGTGGGCGCCGGTACACTAGCGGTTCCTACGAGCAGTACTTC; CDR3: CAWSGRRYTSGSYEQYF
V: TRBV2; D: .; size: .; J: TRBJ2-6; DNA: TGTGCCAGCAGGGGTAGACAGTTGCTATCTGGGGCCAACGTCCTGACTTTC; CDR3: CASRGRQLLSGANVLTF
V: TRBV5-8; D: .; size: .; J: TRBJ1-4; DNA: TGTGCCAGCAGCTTGGCCGGAGTTAATGAAAAACTGTTTTTT; CDR3: CASSLAGVNEKLFF
V: TRBV2; D: TRBD1; size: .; J: TRBJ2-2; DNA: TGTGCCAGCAGTGTGGGGACAGGGAGTCCCGGGGAGCTGTTTTTT; CDR3: CASSVGTGSPGELFF
V: TRBV9; D: .; size: .; J: TRBJ2-3; DNA: TGTGCCAGCAGCGCCCTCGGCACAGATACGCAGTATTTT; CDR3: CASSALGTDTQYF
V: TRBV6-1; D: .; size: .; J: TRBJ1-5; DNA: TGTGCCAGCAGTGAAGATGGCAGCAATCAGCCCCAGCATTTT; CDR3: CASSEDGSNQPQHF
V: TRBV5-1; D: TRBD1; size: .; J: TRBJ1-2; DNA: TGCGCCAGCAGCTTGGGGGACAGCGTCTATGGCTACACCTTC; CDR3: CASSLGDSVYGYTF
V: TRBV29-1; D: TRBD2; size: once; J: TRBJ2-1; DNA: TGCAGCGTTGATTTGTGGCTAGCGGGTTACAACAATGAGCAGTTCTTC; CDR3: CSVDLWLAGYNNEQFF
V: TRBV9; D: .; size: .; J: TRBJ1-3; DNA: TGTGCCAGCAGCGTAAGGGGTTCCGGAAACACCATATATTTT; CDR3: CASSVRGSGNTIYF
V: TRBV4-2; D: .; size: .; J: TRBJ2-1; DNA: TGTGCCAGCAGCCAAGAAGGCGGTAATGAGCAGTTCTTC; CDR3: CASSQEGGNEQFF
V: TRBV7-2; D: .; size: once; J: TRBJ1-1; DNA: TGTGCCAGCAGCTTAGTTAGGACGGCGAACACTGAAGCTTTCTTT; CDR3: CASSLVRTANTEAFF
V: TRBV21-1; D: .; size: .; J: TRBJ2-5; DNA: TGTGCCAGCAGCCTCCCGCGGGAGACTAGCGGGAGAGAAGGACAAGAGACCCAGTACTTC; CDR3: CASSLPRETSGREGQETQYF
V: TRBV30; D: TRBD1; size: .; J: TRBJ2-1; DNA: TGTGCCTGGACCTTGGACAGGGTTAGTGAGCAGTTCTTC; CDR3: CAWTLDRVSEQFF
V: TRBV6-1; D: .; size: .; J: TRBJ1-4; DNA: TGTGCCAGCAGTGAAGTGCTCGGGTCAGAAAAACTGTTTTTT; CDR3: CASSEVLGSEKLFF
V: TRBV9; D: .; size: many; J: TRBJ1-5; DNA: TGTGCCAGCAGCGTGGCAGGGTATAGCAATCAGCCCCAGCATTTT; CDR3: CASSVAGYSNQPQHF
V: TRBV5-4; D: .; size: many; J: TRBJ1-2; DNA: TGTGCCAGCAGCTTGTGGACGACGGGCCGAGAGGCGGGCTACACCTTC; CDR3: CASSLWTTGREAGYTF
V: TRBV2; D: .; size: .; J: TRBJ2-1; DNA: TGTGCCAGCACGGCCCTCAGGGTTGGGGAATACAATGAGCAGTTCTTC; CDR3: CASTALRVGEYNEQFF
V: TRBV28; D: TRBD1; size: .; J: TRBJ1-5; DNA: TGTGCCAGCAGCACCCTCCCGGCAGGGGGTAATCAGCCCCAGCATTTT; CDR3: CASSTLPAGGNQPQHF
V: TRBV5-4; D: .; size: .; J: TRBJ1-1; DNA: TGTGCCAGCAGCTTAGGACTCACGAACACTGAAGCTTTCTTT; CDR3: CASSLGLTNTEAFF
V: TRBV2; D: TRBD1; size: once; J: TRBJ1-4; DNA: TGTGCCAGCAACAGGGGGGGAACTAATGAAAAACTGTTTTTT; CDR3: CASNRGGTNEKLFF
V: TRBV2; D: TRBD2; size: .; J: TRBJ2-3; DNA: TGTGCCAGCAACCCTCTAGCGGGGGTAATCACAGATACGCAGTATTTT; CDR3: CASNPLAGVITDTQYF
V: TRBV6-7; D: .; size: .; J: TRBJ2-1; DNA: TGTGCCAGGAGCGGTAGGGAGCAGACTTCCTACAATGAGCAGTTCTTC; CDR3: CARSGREQTSYNEQFF
V: TRBV18; D: .; size: once; J: TRBJ1-3; DNA: TGTGCCAGCTCACCACAGGGGGCTGGAAACACCATATATTTT; CDR3: CASSPQGAGNTIYF
V: TRBV21-1; D: .; size: .; J: TRBJ1-5; DNA: TGTGCCAGCAGCAAAGCACTGCGCCGCGGGTCCAATCAGCCCCAGCATTTT; CDR3: CASSKALRRGSNQPQHF
V: TRBV5-8; D: .; size: .; J: TRBJ2-5; DNA: TGTGCCAGCAGCTTGAGTATGTACCCCAGGGAGACCCAGTACTTC; CDR3: CASSLSMYPRETQYF
V: TRBV2; D: .; size: .; J: TRBJ2-3; DNA: TGTGCCAGCAGTGACATGGGTGCTAGCACAGATACGCAGTATTTT; CDR3: CASSDMGASTDTQYF
V: TRBV30; D: .; size: .; J: TRBJ2-7; DNA: TGTGCCTGGACTGGGGGGAAGGCCTCCTACGAGCAGTACTTC; CDR3: CAWTGGKASYEQYF
V: TRBV18; D: .; size: .; J: TRBJ1-1; DNA: TGTGCCAGCTCCCAAGAGCTCCGAGCTGAAGCTTTCTTT; CDR3: CASSQELRAEAFF
V: TRBV4-1; D: .; size: .; J: TRBJ2-3; DNA: TGCGCCAGCAGCCCCCTAGGGACTGGCACAGATACGCAGTATTTT; CDR3: CASSPLGTGTDTQYF
V: TRBV15; D: .; size: .; J: TRBJ1-2; DNA: TGTGCCACCAGCAGAGACGGGGTGACGGGCGGCTACACCTTC; CDR3: CATSRDGVTGGYTF
V: TRBV7-9; D: .; size: .; J: TRBJ2-2; DNA: TGTGCCAGCAGCCGTCCGAACACCGGGGAGCTGTTTTTT; CDR3: CASSRPNTGELFF
V: TRBV19; D: TRBD1; size: .; J: TRBJ1-2; DNA: TGTGCCAGTGGGATGATGGCAGGGGGCGCGCGGACCTATGGCTACACCTTC; CDR3: CASGMMAGGARTYGYTF
V: TRBV2; D: TRBD2; size: .; J: TRBJ2-1; DNA: TGTGCCAGCAGTGAATTGGCGGGAGGCCTCCAGTTCTTC; CDR3: CASSELAGGLQFF
V: TRBV5-1; D: .; size: .; J: TRBJ2-5; DNA: TGCGCCAGCAGCCGGACCATTCAAGAGACCCAGTACTTC; CDR3: CASSRTIQETQYF
V: TRBV7-9; D: .; size: .; J: TRBJ2-7; DNA: TGTGCCAGCAGCTACCACGACAGGTCGGTCTACGAGCAGTACTTC; CDR3: CASSYHDRSVYEQYF
V: TRBV4-3; D: .; size: .; J: TRBJ1-1; DNA: TGCGCCAGCAGCCAAGAACCCAGGGGTGTCACTGAAGCTTTCTTT; CDR3: CASSQEPRGVTEAFF
V: TRBV5-1; D: .; size: .; J: TRBJ2-1; DNA: TGCGCCAGCAGCCCCGAGGGTAGATCGCAGGATGAGCAGTTCTTC; CDR3: CASSPEGRSQDEQFF
V: TRBV11-2; D: .; size: .; J: TRBJ2-3; DNA: TGTGCCAGCAGCTTAGATCTTGGAGGGCTCAAAACGCAGTATTTT; CDR3: CASSLDLGGLKTQYF
V: TRBV7-9; D: TRBD1; size: .; J: TRBJ2-1; DNA: TGTGCCAGCACCAGATGGGGACAGGGGGCCGTTGGAAATGAGCAGTTCTTC; CDR3: CASTRWGQGAVGNEQFF
V: TRBV5-1; D: TRBD1; size: .; J: TRBJ2-6; DNA: TGCGCCAGCAGCTTTGACAGGGGGCCTGGGGCCAACGTCCTGACTTTC; CDR3: CASSFDRGPGANVLTF
V: TRBV4-3; D: .; size: once; J: TRBJ2-7; DNA: TGCGCCAGCAGCCAATCGACAGGTTCCTACGAGCAGTACTTC; CDR3: CASSQSTGSYEQYF
V: TRBV29-1; D: .; size: .; J: TRBJ1-4; DNA: TGCAGCGCCTCAGGGAGGGCTAATGAAAAACTGTTTTTT; CDR3: CSASGRANEKLFF
V: TRBV19; D: .; size: .; J: TRBJ2-3; DNA: TGTGCCAGTAGTCTGGCTAGCCTCGGCACAGATACGCAGTATTTT; CDR3: CASSLASLGTDTQYF
V: TRBV4-1; D: .; size: once; J: TRBJ2-7; DNA: TGCGCCAGCAGTCCCTTCCGGGACGGCGCATACGAGCAGTACTTC; CDR3: CASSPFRDGAYEQYF
V: TRBV4-3; D: .; size: .; J: TRBJ2-1; DNA: TGCGCCAGCAGCCAAGCCAATGGGTTCCCCTACAATGAGCAGTTCTTC; CDR3: CASSQANGFPYNEQFF
V: TRBV4-3; D: .; size: .; J: TRBJ1-4; DNA: TGCGCCAGCAGCCAAGTGGACGGAAAACTGTTTTTT; CDR3: CASSQVDGKLFF
V: TRBV30; D: TRBD2; size: .; J: TRBJ2-1; DNA: TGTGCCTGGAGTGTACGTAGCGGGTACAATGAGCAGTTCTTC; CDR3: CAWSVRSGYNEQFF
V: TRBV18; D: .; size: .; J: TRBJ1-4; DNA: TGTGCCAGCTCACCCGCCAGGATTACAACTAATGAAAAACTGTTTTTT; CDR3: CASSPARITTNEKLFF